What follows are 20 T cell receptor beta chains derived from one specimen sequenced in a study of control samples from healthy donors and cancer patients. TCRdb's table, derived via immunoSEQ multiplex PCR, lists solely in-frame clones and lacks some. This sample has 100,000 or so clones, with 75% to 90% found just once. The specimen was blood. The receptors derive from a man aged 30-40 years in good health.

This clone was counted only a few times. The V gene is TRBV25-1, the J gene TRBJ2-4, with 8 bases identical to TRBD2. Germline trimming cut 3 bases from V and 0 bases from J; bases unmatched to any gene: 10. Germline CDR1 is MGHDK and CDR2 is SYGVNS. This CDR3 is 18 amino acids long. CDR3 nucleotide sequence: TGTGCCAGCAGTGACCGCCCCTCGGGAGGGCGAGCCAAAAACATTCAGTACTTC. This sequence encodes CASSDRPSGGRAKNIQYF. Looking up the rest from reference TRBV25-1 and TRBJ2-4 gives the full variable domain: EADIYQTPRYLVIGTGKKITLECSQTMGHDKMYWYQQDPGMELHLIHYSYGVNSTEKGDLSSESTVSRIRTEHFPLTLESARPSHTSQYLCASSDRPSGGRAKNIQYFGAGTRLSVL.

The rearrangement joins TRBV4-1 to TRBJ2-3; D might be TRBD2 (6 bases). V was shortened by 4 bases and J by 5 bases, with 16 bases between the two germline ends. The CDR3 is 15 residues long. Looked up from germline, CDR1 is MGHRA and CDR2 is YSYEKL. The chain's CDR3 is CASSLLDGGVDTQYF. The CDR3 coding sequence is TGCGCCAGCAGCCTCTTGGACGGGGGAGTAGATACGCAGTATTTT.

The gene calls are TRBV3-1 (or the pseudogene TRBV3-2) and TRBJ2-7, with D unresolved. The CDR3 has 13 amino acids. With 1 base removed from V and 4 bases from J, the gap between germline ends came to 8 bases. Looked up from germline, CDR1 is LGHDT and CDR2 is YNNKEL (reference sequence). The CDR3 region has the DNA TGTGCCAGCAGCCAAGGGGTTAGATACGAGCAGTACTTC. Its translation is CASSQGVRYEQYF.

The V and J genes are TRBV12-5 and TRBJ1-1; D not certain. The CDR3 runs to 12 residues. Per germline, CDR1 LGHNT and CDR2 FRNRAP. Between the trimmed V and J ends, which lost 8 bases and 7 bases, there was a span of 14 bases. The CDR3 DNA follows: TGTGCTAGTAACTACGGCGGCCTTGAAGCTTTCTTT. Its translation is CASNYGGLEAFF.

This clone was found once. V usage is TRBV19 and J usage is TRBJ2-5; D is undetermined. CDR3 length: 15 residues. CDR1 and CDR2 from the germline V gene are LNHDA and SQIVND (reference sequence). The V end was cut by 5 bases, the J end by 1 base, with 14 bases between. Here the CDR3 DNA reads TGTGCCAGTAGTCCGAGGCCAGCACTCCAAGAGACCCAGTACTTC. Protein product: CASSPRPALQETQYF.

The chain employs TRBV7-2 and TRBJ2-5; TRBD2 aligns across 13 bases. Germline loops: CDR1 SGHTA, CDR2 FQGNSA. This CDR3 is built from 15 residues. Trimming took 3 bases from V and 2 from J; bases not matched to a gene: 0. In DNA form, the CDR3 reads TGTGCCAGCAGCTTGGGACTAGCGGGGCAAGAGACCCAGTACTTC. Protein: CASSLGLAGQETQYF.

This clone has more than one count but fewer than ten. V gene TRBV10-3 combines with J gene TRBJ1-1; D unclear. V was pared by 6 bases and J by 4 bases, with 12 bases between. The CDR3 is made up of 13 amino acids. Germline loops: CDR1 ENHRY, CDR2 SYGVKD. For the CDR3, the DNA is TGTGCCATCAGAGAGAACGGCGGCACTGAAGCTTTCTTT. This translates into CAIRENGGTEAFF.

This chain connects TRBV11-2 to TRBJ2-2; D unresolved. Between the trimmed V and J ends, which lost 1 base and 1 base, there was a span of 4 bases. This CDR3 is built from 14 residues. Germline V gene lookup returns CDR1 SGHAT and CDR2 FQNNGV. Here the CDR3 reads CASSLVLNTGELFF. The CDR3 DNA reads TGTGCCAGCAGCTTAGTTTTGAACACCGGGGAGCTGTTTTTT.

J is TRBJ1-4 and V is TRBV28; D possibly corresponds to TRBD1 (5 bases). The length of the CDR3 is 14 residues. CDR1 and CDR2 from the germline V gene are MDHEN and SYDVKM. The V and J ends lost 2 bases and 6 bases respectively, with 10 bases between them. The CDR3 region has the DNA TGTGCCAGCAGTTTACTGGGGGGGGATGAAAAACTGTTTTTT. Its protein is CASSLLGGDEKLFF.

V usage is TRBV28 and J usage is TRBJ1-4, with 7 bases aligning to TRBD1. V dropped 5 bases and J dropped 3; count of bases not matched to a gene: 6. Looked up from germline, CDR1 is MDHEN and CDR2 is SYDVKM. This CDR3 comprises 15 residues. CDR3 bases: TGTGCCAGCAGTCCGCTCAGGGGGGCTAATGAAAAACTGTTTTTT. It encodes CASSPLRGANEKLFF.

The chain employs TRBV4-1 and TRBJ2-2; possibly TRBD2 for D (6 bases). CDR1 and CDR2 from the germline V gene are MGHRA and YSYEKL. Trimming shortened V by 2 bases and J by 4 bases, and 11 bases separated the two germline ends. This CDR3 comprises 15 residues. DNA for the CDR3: TGCGCCAGCAGCCAACGCAGGGAGGCCACCGGGGAGCTGTTTTTT. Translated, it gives CASSQRREATGELFF.

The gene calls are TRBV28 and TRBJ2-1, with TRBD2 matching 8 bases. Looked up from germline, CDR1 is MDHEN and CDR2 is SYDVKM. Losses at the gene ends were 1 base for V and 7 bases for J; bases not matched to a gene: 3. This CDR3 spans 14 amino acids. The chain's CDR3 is CASSLSGLGNEQFF. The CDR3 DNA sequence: TGTGCCAGCAGTTTATCGGGACTAGGGAATGAGCAGTTCTTC.

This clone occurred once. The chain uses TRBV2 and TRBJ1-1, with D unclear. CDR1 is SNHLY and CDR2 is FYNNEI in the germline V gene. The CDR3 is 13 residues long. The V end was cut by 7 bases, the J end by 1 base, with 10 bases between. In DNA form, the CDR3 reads TGTGCCAGCATATTGGAGAGGAACACTGAAGCTTTCTTT. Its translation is CASILERNTEAFF.

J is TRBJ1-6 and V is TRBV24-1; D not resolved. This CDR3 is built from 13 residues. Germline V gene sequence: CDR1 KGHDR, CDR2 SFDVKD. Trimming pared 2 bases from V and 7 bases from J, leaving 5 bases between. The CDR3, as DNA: TGTGCCACCAGTGATTCTCCGAATTCACCCCTCCACTTT. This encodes CATSDSPNSPLHF.

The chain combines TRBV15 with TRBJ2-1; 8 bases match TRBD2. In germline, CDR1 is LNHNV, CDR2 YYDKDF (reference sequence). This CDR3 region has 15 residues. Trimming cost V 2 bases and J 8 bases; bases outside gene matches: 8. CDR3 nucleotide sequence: TGTGCCACCAGCAGACACACTAGCGGCGCCGATGAGCAGTTCTTC. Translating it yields CATSRHTSGADEQFF.

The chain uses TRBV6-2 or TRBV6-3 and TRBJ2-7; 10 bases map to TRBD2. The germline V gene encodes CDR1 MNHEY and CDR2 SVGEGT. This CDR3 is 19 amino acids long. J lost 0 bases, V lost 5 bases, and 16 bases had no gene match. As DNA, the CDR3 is TGTGCCAGCAGTCCGACGCGGATGACTAGCGGGCGTCTCTCCTACGAGCAGTACTTC. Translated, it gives CASSPTRMTSGRLSYEQYF.

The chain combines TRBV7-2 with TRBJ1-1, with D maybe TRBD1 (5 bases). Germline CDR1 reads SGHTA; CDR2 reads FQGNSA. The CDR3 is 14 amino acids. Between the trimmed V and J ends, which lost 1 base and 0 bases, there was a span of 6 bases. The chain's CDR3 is CASSLDRMNTEAFF. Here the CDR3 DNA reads TGTGCCAGCAGCTTAGACAGGATGAACACTGAAGCTTTCTTT. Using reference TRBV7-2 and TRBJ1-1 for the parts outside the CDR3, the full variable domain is GAGVSQSPSNKVTEKGKDVELRCDPISGHTALYWYRQSLGQGLEFLIYFQGNSAPDKSGLPSDRFSAERTGGSVSTLTIQRTQQEDSAVYLCASSLDRMNTEAFFGQGTRLTVV.

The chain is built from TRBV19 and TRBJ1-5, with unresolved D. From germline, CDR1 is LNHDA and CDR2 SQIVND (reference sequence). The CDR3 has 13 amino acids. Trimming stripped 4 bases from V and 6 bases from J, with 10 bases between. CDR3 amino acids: CASSTERGQPQHF. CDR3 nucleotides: TGTGCCAGTAGTACTGAACGGGGTCAGCCCCAGCATTTT.

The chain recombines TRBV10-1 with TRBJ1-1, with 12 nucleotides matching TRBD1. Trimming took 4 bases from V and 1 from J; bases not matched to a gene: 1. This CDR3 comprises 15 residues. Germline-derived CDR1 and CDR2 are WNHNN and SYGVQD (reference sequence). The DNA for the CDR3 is TGCGCCAGCAGTGGGGACAGGGGGCCGAACACTGAAGCTTTCTTT. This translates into CASSGDRGPNTEAFF.

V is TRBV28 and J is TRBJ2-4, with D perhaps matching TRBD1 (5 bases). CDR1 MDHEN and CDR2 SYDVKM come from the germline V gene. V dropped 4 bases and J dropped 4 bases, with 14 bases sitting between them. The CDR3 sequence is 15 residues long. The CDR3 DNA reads TGTGCCAGCAGTTCCGCAGGGCAGCAGAAAAACATTCAGTACTTC. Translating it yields CASSSAGQQKNIQYF.